This T cell receptor beta chain was recorded in a study of blood T cell repertoires in COVID-19. V trimming: 6 bases; J trimming: 2 bases; junction bases outside the gene matches: 8. The CDR3 extends over 16 amino acids. Germline lookup yields CDR1 LNHDA and CDR2 SQIVND (reference sequence). Here immunoSEQ multiplex PCR was the method, and the copy in TCRdb shows in-frame clones only, minus some. Altogether 210,000 or so clones are present, approximately 90% being singletons, with the ten largest covering roughly 6%. This receptor was identified in a woman between 35 and 50 years old who had recovered from COVID-19. This sequence joins TRBV19 and TRBJ2-1, with TRBD2 matching over 9 bases. The sample was peripheral blood. This chain's CDR3 is CASSFGRTSAYNEQFF. In nucleotides, the CDR3 is TGTGCCAGTAGCTTTGGCCGGACTAGCGCCTACAATGAGCAGTTCTTC.